This T cell receptor beta chain is drawn from a study of monozygotic twins with inflammatory bowel disease. Study findings and constraints: Among T cells, the various subtypes were not distinguishable. Repertoire similarity did not separate concordant from discordant twins, possibly from limited power.

The CDR3 covers 18 residues. Germline values: CDR1 SGHDN, CDR2 FVKESK. In regard to this clonotype: As yet, its antigen is unknown.

A 6-nucleotide sample barcode was carried by the UMIs, which template switching added. One entry per CDR3 protein, without DNA, is what TCRdb gives after re-calling the 5' RACE reads. In all, the sample yields 300,000 to 350,000 distinct CDR3 sequences. Sequenced material: blood. This rearrangement joins TRBV14 to TRBJ1-1. This clonotype was sampled from a human donor with ulcerative colitis or Crohn's disease, or a healthy co-twin of an affected twin (not recorded which). The CDR3 spells CASSQATGSRILDTEAFF.